This T cell receptor (beta chain) derives from a study of T cells in Graves' hyperthyroidism and ophthalmopathy. These patients, aged 18 to 65, had recently diagnosed hyperthyroidism lasting under 2 months. RNA transcripts served as the template for amplifying TCR beta CDR3 regions. The TCR CDR3 was amplified in a first-round RT-PCR using the HTBI primer set. TCRdb reanalysed the multiplex PCR reads using MiXCR and keeps one entry per CDR3 protein. The sample has approximately 400,000 distinct CDR3 sequences; about 15% are singletons. In germline, CDR1 is SGDLS, CDR2 YYNGEE. The CDR3 consists of 12 residues. Between the trimmed V and J ends, which lost 4 bases and 6 bases, there was a span of 10 bases. A few counts support this clonotype.

The sequence derives from a woman between 25 and 40 years old with Graves' hyperthyroidism. This rearrangement joins TRBV9 to TRBJ2-5, with D perhaps assigned TRBD1 or TRBD2 (5 bases each). The sequenced material came from blood. The CDR3 is CASSSGPKTQYF. The CDR3 DNA is TGTGCCAGCAGCTCGGGGCCGAAGACCCAGTACTTC.